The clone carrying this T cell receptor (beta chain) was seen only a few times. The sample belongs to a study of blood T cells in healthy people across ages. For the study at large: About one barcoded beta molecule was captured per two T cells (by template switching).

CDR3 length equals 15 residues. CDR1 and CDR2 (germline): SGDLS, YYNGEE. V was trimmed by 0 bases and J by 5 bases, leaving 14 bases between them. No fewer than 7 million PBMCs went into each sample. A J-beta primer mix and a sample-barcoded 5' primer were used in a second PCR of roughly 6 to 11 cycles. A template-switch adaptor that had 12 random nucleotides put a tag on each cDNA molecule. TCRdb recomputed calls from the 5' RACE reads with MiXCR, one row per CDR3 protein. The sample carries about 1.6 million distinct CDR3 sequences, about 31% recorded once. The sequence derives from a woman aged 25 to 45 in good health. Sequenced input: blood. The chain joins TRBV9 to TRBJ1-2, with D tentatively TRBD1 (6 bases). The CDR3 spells CASSVAGTSRYGYTF. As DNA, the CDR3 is TGTGCCAGCAGCGTAGCCGGGACAAGTAGATATGGCTACACCTTC. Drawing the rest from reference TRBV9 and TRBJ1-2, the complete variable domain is DSGVTQTPKHLITATGQRVTLRCSPRSGDLSVYWYQQSLDQGLQFLIQYYNGEERAKGNILERFSAQQFPDLHSELNLSSLELGDSALYFCASSVAGTSRYGYTFGSGTRLTVV.